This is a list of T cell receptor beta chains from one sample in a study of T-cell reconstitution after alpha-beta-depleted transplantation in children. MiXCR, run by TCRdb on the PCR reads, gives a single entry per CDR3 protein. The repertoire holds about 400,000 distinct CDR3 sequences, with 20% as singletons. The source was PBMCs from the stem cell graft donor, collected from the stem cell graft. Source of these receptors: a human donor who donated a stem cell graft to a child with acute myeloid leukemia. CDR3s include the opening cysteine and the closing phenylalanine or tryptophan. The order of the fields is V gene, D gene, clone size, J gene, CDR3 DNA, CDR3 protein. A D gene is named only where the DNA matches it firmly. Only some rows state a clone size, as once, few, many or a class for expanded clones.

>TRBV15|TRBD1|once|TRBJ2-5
TGTGCCACCAGCAGAACCGGGACAGGGGTTGGGCAAGAGACCCAGTACTTC
CATSRTGTGVGQETQYF
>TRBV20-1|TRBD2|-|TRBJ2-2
TGCAGTGCTAGACTCCGCGGGACTAGCGGGAGGTGGAACACCGGGGAGCTGTTTTTT
CSARLRGTSGRWNTGELFF
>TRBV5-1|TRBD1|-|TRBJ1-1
TGCGCCAGCAGCTTCCGACAGGGGAACACTGAAGCTTTCTTT
CASSFRQGNTEAFF
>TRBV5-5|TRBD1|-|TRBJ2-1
TGTGCCAGCGGCCACCGGACAGGGGGGAATGAGCAGTTCTTC
CASGHRTGGNEQFF
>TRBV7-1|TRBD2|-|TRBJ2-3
TGTGCCAGCAGCTCCAGCGGGAGGCCCTCCGAGTTTTCAGATACGCAGTATTTT
CASSSSGRPSEFSDTQYF
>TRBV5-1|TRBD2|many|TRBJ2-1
TGCGCCAGCAGCGCCGGGACTAGCGGGAGCTCCTACAATGAGCAGTTCTTC
CASSAGTSGSSYNEQFF
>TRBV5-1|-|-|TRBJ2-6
TGCGCCAGCAGCTTCAATTTCGGACAGAGAGTCCGAGACTCTGGGGCCAACGTCCTGACTTTC
CASSFNFGQRVRDSGANVLTF
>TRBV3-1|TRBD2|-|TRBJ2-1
TGTGCCAGCAGCCAAGGGGTAGCGGGGGAGCAGTTCTTC
CASSQGVAGEQFF
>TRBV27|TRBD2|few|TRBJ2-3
TGTGCCAGCAGTTTAGGGCTAGCGGGAGTCGCGCAGTATTTT
CASSLGLAGVAQYF
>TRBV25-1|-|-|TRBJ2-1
TGTGCCAGCAGTGACCCCCAGGGTCGTGGTGAGCAGTTCTTC
CASSDPQGRGEQFF
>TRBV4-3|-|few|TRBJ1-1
TGCGCCAGCAGCCAAGAATACATGAACACTGAAGCTTTCTTT
CASSQEYMNTEAFF
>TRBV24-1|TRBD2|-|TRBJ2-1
TGTGCCACCAGTGATATATCGGGAGGGCCTGGCGATGAGCAGTTCTTC
CATSDISGGPGDEQFF
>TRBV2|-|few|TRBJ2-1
TGTGCCAGCCAGAGGCGTATTTCCTACAATGAGCAGTTCTTC
CASQRRISYNEQFF